This T cell receptor beta chain emerged from a study of T cells in Graves' hyperthyroidism and ophthalmopathy. This clonotype was seen ten or more times. Trimming took 5 bases from V and 4 from J, leaving 11 bases between them. The germline gives CDR1 MNHNS, CDR2 SASEGT. The CDR3 consists of 13 residues. RNA transcripts yielded amplified TCR beta CDR3 regions. The HTBI primer set served for first-round RT-PCR of the TCR CDR3. TCRdb analysed the multiplex PCR reads with MiXCR anew, one entry per CDR3 protein. The table has hundreds of thousands of distinct CDR3 sequences, less than 15% seen once. Disease duration under 2 months; hyperthyroidism patients were aged 18 to 65.

Sequencing was done on a sample of blood. This chain uses TRBV6-1 with TRBJ1-1; D not resolved. The TCR sequence derives from a woman under 30 with Graves' hyperthyroidism. CDR3 sequence (DNA): TGTGCCAGCAGTCCCGGAAGGAGCACTGAAGCTTTCTTT. Protein product: CASSPGRSTEAFF.